This TCR beta chain was profiled in a study of OX40 agonist ivuxolimab in advanced cancers. Study at large: Ivuxolimab is an agonistic anti-OX40 (CD134) antibody, and patients were treated with it. At roughly 80% male, the cohort had a mean age of 60 years, ranging from about 23 to 79.

Libraries were prepared by immunoSEQ multiplex PCR; TCRdb keeps only in-frame clonotypes and omits some of them. The sample contains roughly 22,000 clones, roughly nine tenths of which appear only once. Germline loops: CDR1 SEHNR, CDR2 FQNEAQ (reference sequence). With 5 bases removed from V and 7 bases from J, the gap between germline ends came to 14 bases. The CDR3 runs to 13 residues. The sample consisted of CD4+ or CD8+ T cells sorted from blood, taken in a trial of the OX40 agonist ivuxolimab. V is TRBV7-9 and J is TRBJ1-2; TRBD1 is a possible D gene (5 bases). This clonotype was obtained from an adult with an advanced solid tumor such as melanoma, head and neck, liver or kidney cancer. CDR3 nucleotides: TGTGCCAGCAGCCCCAGTGGGGACCCTGGCTACACCTTC. Translated: CASSPSGDPGYTF. Filled out from reference TRBV7-9 and TRBJ1-2, the complete variable domain reads DTGVSQNPRHKITKRGQNVTFRCDPISEHNRLYWYRQTLGQGPEFLTYFQNEAQLEKSRLLSDRFSAERPKGSFSTLEIQRTEQGDSAMYLCASSPSGDPGYTFGSGTRLTVV.